The subject of this entry is one TCR beta chain. What it binds is not known. The data originate from a study of radiotherapy plus CTLA-4 blockade in lung cancer. Study as a whole: There were objective responses in 15% to 20% of patients, and approximately 30% had disease control.

In chemo-refractory metastatic non-small-cell lung cancer, patients got ipilimumab CTLA-4 blockade together with focal radiation. Study-wide points: Once radiotherapy plus ipilimumab had been given, TCR clones derived from tumor expanded in blood.

Clones were read by immunoSEQ multiplex PCR, and TCRdb kept only the in-frame ones, dropping some. The sample lists about 98,000 clones; about 91% were seen once. The receptor was isolated from a human donor with non-small cell lung cancer that progressed on radiotherapy plus ipilimumab. Sequenced here: peripheral blood, sampled from a patient treated with radiotherapy plus ipilimumab.

CDR3 sequence reads: CSVVGLAYEQYF. DNA for the CDR3: TGCAGCGTCGTTGGACTAGCTTACGAGCAGTACTTC. The chain combines TRBV29-1 with TRBJ2-7, with TRBD2 matching over 8 bases. CDR3 size: 12 residues. The germline V gene has CDR1 SQVTM and CDR2 ANQGSEA. The J segment lost 4 bases and the V segment lost 6 bases, leaving 5 bases of the junction unmatched.